This is a list of T cell receptor beta chains from one sample in a study of shared clonotypes between healthy human individuals. Clones were sequenced by immunoSEQ multiplex PCR, and TCRdb holds only the in-frame ones, with some missing. Of 2 million to 3 million clones listed, over 85% are singletons. Sequenced sample: naive CD4+ T cells from PBMCs. These receptors were obtained from a man aged 18 to 30 in good health. Some clones in this sample may be carry-over from other donors' samples. Each CDR3 is given with its conserved first and last residue. A D gene is named only where the DNA matches it firmly. The listing skips clone size in some rows; elsewhere it reads once, few, many or a size class.

v_gene	d_gene	j_gene	abundance	CDR3nt	CDR3aa
TRBV28	TRBD1	TRBJ2-3	once	TGTGCCAGCAGTTTGACAGGGGCTGGTACAGATACGCAGTATTTT	CASSLTGAGTDTQYF
TRBV7-9	.	TRBJ2-5	.	TGTGCCAGCAGCCCCACATCGGGAGCGGAGACCCAGTACTTC	CASSPTSGAETQYF
TRBV7-3	.	TRBJ2-1	.	TGTGCCAGCAGCTTAGTCGGTGCCGTTTTCAATGAGCAGTTCTTC	CASSLVGAVFNEQFF
TRBV19	.	TRBJ1-3	.	TGTGCCAGTAGCCGCTCAGGGACTGGAAACACCATATATTTT	CASSRSGTGNTIYF
TRBV6-5	.	TRBJ2-1	.	TGTGCCAGCAGAGGAGCGGGCGGGGCGTTCTTC	CASRGAGGAFF
TRBV2	.	TRBJ2-7	.	TGTGCCAGCAGTGACCGGGCGGTGGGGGAGCAGTACTTC	CASSDRAVGEQYF
TRBV27	TRBD1	TRBJ1-1	.	TGTGCCAGCAGTGCCTATGGGACAGGGGGCACTGAAGCTTTCTTT	CASSAYGTGGTEAFF
TRBV18	TRBD1	TRBJ1-1	.	TGTGCCAGCTCAGACACAGGGGGCGGTGAGACTGAAGCTTTCTTT	CASSDTGGGETEAFF
TRBV11-3	TRBD2	TRBJ2-1	once	TGTGCCAGCAGCTTACGGACTAGCGGCCGCTCCTACAATGAGCAGTTCTTC	CASSLRTSGRSYNEQFF
TRBV7-2	TRBD1	TRBJ1-2	.	TGTGCCAGCAGCTTAGGTCGGGACAGCTATGGCTACACCTTC	CASSLGRDSYGYTF
TRBV5-1	.	TRBJ2-7	.	TGCGCCAGCAGTTTCAAAGACTACGAGCAGTACTTC	CASSFKDYEQYF
TRBV5-1	TRBD1	TRBJ1-4	.	TGCGCCAGCAGCCGGACCGGGACAGGGGGTGAAAAACTGTTTTTT	CASSRTGTGGEKLFF
TRBV7-3	.	TRBJ2-1	.	TGTGCCAGCAGCTTCATGAGGTCCAATGAGCAGTTCTTC	CASSFMRSNEQFF
TRBV6-6	.	TRBJ2-3	once	TGTGCCAGCCACTGGAGCACAGATACGCAGTATTTT	CASHWSTDTQYF
TRBV5-1	.	TRBJ1-3	.	TGCGCCAGCAGCTTTTCTGGAAACACCATATATTTT	CASSFSGNTIYF
TRBV11-2	TRBD2	TRBJ2-5	.	TGTGCCAGCAGCTTAGGAGCGGGAGTTGGGGAGACCCAGTACTTC	CASSLGAGVGETQYF
TRBV30	TRBD1	TRBJ1-2	.	TGTGCCTCGCTCCCGGACAGGGGCGTCTATGGCTACACCTTC	CASLPDRGVYGYTF
TRBV5-1	.	TRBJ2-5	.	TGCGCCAGCAGCTTTACAGCGGCCAAAGAGACCCAGTACTTC	CASSFTAAKETQYF
TRBV28	.	TRBJ1-5	few	TGTGCCCCCGAGGACAGAGGAGGCCATCAGCCCCAGCATTTT	CAPEDRGGHQPQHF
TRBV15	TRBD2	TRBJ2-1	.	TGTGCCACCAGCAGACGGGGAGGGTCTTGGGGCAATGAGCAGTTCTTC	CATSRRGGSWGNEQFF
TRBV28	TRBD1	TRBJ2-3	.	TGTGCCAGCAGTTTACTCCCCCCGGGACAGGGAGATACGCAGTATTTT	CASSLLPPGQGDTQYF
TRBV5-8	.	TRBJ2-2	.	TGTGCCAGCACCTCACATGGAGGGCGAACCGGGGAGCTGTTTTTT	CASTSHGGRTGELFF
TRBV7-3	.	TRBJ2-5	.	TGTGCCAGCAGTCCAACAGGGGCGGGGGAGACCCAGTACTTC	CASSPTGAGETQYF
TRBV6-5	.	TRBJ2-3	once	TGTGCCAGCACCCCCCCAGCGGCGGGGAGAGATACGCAGTATTTT	CASTPPAAGRDTQYF
TRBV19	TRBD1	TRBJ1-2	.	TGTGCCACCGAGACAGGGGCCGGCTATGGCTACACCTTC	CATETGAGYGYTF
TRBV29-1	TRBD2	TRBJ2-7	.	TGCAGCGTTGGATGGACTCTAGCGGGGACCTCCTACGAGCAGTACTTC	CSVGWTLAGTSYEQYF
TRBV15	TRBD2	TRBJ2-2	.	TGTGCCACCAGCAGGGGACTAGCGGGAGACACCGGGGAGCTGTTTTTT	CATSRGLAGDTGELFF
TRBV7-3	.	TRBJ1-1	few	TGTGCCAGCAGCTTAACGAGGCAGGGACCCGAAGCTTTCTTT	CASSLTRQGPEAFF
TRBV4-1	.	TRBJ2-1	.	TGCGCCAGCAGCCGAGCCCCAGGCGGTCTCAATGAGCAGTTCTTC	CASSRAPGGLNEQFF
TRBV15	.	TRBJ2-7	.	TGTGCCACCAGCAGAGAAGGTTCCTCTTCCTACGAGCAGTACTTC	CATSREGSSSYEQYF
TRBV5-6	.	TRBJ2-1	.	TGTGCCAGCAGCTTGGTTGGCCCCGGAGCCTCCTACAATGAGCAGTTCTTC	CASSLVGPGASYNEQFF
TRBV11-2	.	TRBJ2-1	.	TGTGCCAGCAGCCAAGGGCCGGTGCCCTCCTACAATGAGCAGTTCTTC	CASSQGPVPSYNEQFF
TRBV7-2	.	TRBJ1-2	.	TGTGCCAGCAGCTTAGTTAGAGACACCCTCCGCGGCTACACCTTC	CASSLVRDTLRGYTF
TRBV14	.	TRBJ2-7	.	TGTGCCAGCAGCCCGTCGAGGGACTGGTCCTACGAGCAGTACTTC	CASSPSRDWSYEQYF
TRBV28	.	TRBJ1-1	few	TGTGCCAGCGCGACAGTCGGGGGCACTGAAGCTTTCTTT	CASATVGGTEAFF
TRBV5-1	TRBD1	TRBJ1-2	.	TGCGCCAGCAGCTTGCGGGCAGGACAGGGGGCTAACTATGGCTACACCTTC	CASSLRAGQGANYGYTF
TRBV5-1	.	TRBJ1-1	.	TGCGCCAGCAGCTTGTTCTCCGGCCTTGAAGGGACTGAAGCTTTCTTT	CASSLFSGLEGTEAFF
TRBV5-1	.	TRBJ1-1	.	TGCGCCAGCAGCTTGGTTGTAGCCGACACTGAAGCTTTCTTT	CASSLVVADTEAFF
TRBV30	.	TRBJ1-6	.	TGTGCCTGGAGTGGAGTCGGACCGAATTCACCCCTCCACTTT	CAWSGVGPNSPLHF
TRBV7-8	.	TRBJ1-3	.	TGTGCCAGCAGCTTATTCGGAAACACCATATATTTT	CASSLFGNTIYF
TRBV7-8	TRBD2	TRBJ2-5	.	TGTGCCAGCAGCTCCCTAGCGGGAGTACACATAGAGACCCAGTACTTC	CASSSLAGVHIETQYF
TRBV7-3	.	TRBJ2-1	.	TGTGCCAGCAGCGTCGGTGGTCACAATGAGCAGTTCTTC	CASSVGGHNEQFF
TRBV19	.	TRBJ2-7	.	TGTGCCAGTAGCGGCCAGGCGCGGGCCTACGAGCAGTACTTC	CASSGQARAYEQYF
TRBV11-2	.	TRBJ2-7	.	TGTGCCAGCAGCTTAGGCAGGGGATCCTACGAGCAGTACTTC	CASSLGRGSYEQYF
TRBV28	TRBD2	TRBJ2-5	.	TGTGCCAGCAGTTTATTTCTAGCGGGAGGAGAGACCCAGTACTTC	CASSLFLAGGETQYF
TRBV9	.	TRBJ1-1	.	TGTGCCAGCAGCGTCCCCTCCGCTGGGGGGGCGCTGAGGACTGAAGCTTTCTTT	CASSVPSAGGALRTEAFF